These T cell receptor beta chains were read from a single sample in a study of shared clonotypes between healthy human individuals. Measured with immunoSEQ multiplex PCR; TCRdb has only the in-frame clones, and not every one. Here the sample spans about 700,000 clones, roughly 94% being singletons. The sequenced sample consisted of naive CD8+ T cells sorted from blood. The receptors originated from a man younger than 45 in good health. The CDR3 runs from the conserved cysteine through the conserved F or W. Fields, in order: clone size, D gene, V gene, J gene, CDR3 protein, CDR3 DNA. The D gene is left open where the match is weak. For some rows the clone size is stated as once, few or many, or as a class when expanded; others skip it.

clone size: NA
D gene: NA
V gene: TRBV10-3
J gene: TRBJ2-5
CDR3 protein: CAISESGASRVQETQYF
CDR3 DNA: TGTGCCATCAGTGAGTCGGGGGCTAGCCGGGTCCAAGAGACCCAGTACTTC

clone size: NA
D gene: NA
V gene: TRBV29-1
J gene: TRBJ1-1
CDR3 protein: CSVQVNTEAFF
CDR3 DNA: TGCAGCGTTCAAGTGAACACTGAAGCTTTCTTT

clone size: few
D gene: TRBD2
V gene: TRBV28
J gene: TRBJ2-2
CDR3 protein: CASSYASGGNTGELFF
CDR3 DNA: TGTGCCAGCAGCTACGCTAGCGGGGGGAACACCGGGGAGCTGTTTTTT

clone size: NA
D gene: NA
V gene: TRBV28
J gene: TRBJ2-1
CDR3 protein: CASSRSYNEQFF
CDR3 DNA: TGTGCCAGCAGCCGTAGCTACAATGAGCAGTTCTTC

clone size: NA
D gene: NA
V gene: TRBV19
J gene: TRBJ1-5
CDR3 protein: CASSIYGYQPQHF
CDR3 DNA: TGTGCCAGTAGTATATACGGATATCAGCCCCAGCATTTT

clone size: NA
D gene: NA
V gene: TRBV25-1
J gene: TRBJ2-1
CDR3 protein: CASMGQFRFNEQFF
CDR3 DNA: TGTGCCAGCATGGGGCAGTTTCGGTTCAATGAGCAGTTCTTC

clone size: NA
D gene: TRBD1
V gene: TRBV29-1
J gene: TRBJ1-3
CDR3 protein: CSVNDRGPGNTIYF
CDR3 DNA: TGCAGCGTCAACGACAGGGGTCCTGGAAACACCATATATTTT

clone size: NA
D gene: NA
V gene: TRBV7-9
J gene: TRBJ1-1
CDR3 protein: CASSFREGLGTEAFF
CDR3 DNA: TGTGCCAGCAGCTTTAGGGAGGGGCTTGGAACTGAAGCTTTCTTT

clone size: NA
D gene: TRBD2
V gene: TRBV27
J gene: TRBJ2-1
CDR3 protein: CASSSGLASNYEQFF
CDR3 DNA: TGTGCCAGCAGTTCGGGACTAGCGTCGAACTATGAGCAGTTCTTC

clone size: NA
D gene: NA
V gene: TRBV6-5
J gene: TRBJ2-1
CDR3 protein: CASSSDPEDNEQFF
CDR3 DNA: TGTGCCAGCAGTTCAGACCCGGAGGACAATGAGCAGTTCTTC

clone size: many
D gene: NA
V gene: TRBV6-1
J gene: TRBJ2-6
CDR3 protein: CASSEGDSGANVLTF
CDR3 DNA: TGTGCCAGCAGTGAAGGGGACTCTGGGGCCAACGTCCTGACTTTC

clone size: once
D gene: NA
V gene: TRBV14
J gene: TRBJ2-7
CDR3 protein: CASSLRDSTFYTYEQYF
CDR3 DNA: TGTGCCAGCAGCCTCCGGGACTCAACCTTCTATACCTACGAGCAGTACTTC

clone size: NA
D gene: TRBD2
V gene: TRBV13
J gene: TRBJ2-1
CDR3 protein: CASSLTSGYSYNEQFF
CDR3 DNA: TGTGCCAGCAGCTTAACTAGCGGGTACAGCTACAATGAGCAGTTCTTC

clone size: NA
D gene: NA
V gene: TRBV29-1
J gene: TRBJ2-2
CDR3 protein: CSVDSYGELFF
CDR3 DNA: TGCAGCGTTGACTCGTACGGGGAGCTGTTTTTT

clone size: NA
D gene: NA
V gene: TRBV4-3
J gene: TRBJ2-7
CDR3 protein: CASSQAPGDYEQYF
CDR3 DNA: TGCGCCAGCAGCCAAGCTCCAGGGGACTACGAGCAGTACTTC

clone size: NA
D gene: NA
V gene: TRBV7-9
J gene: TRBJ2-3
CDR3 protein: CASREGGTDTQYF
CDR3 DNA: TGTGCCAGCAGAGAGGGGGGGACAGATACGCAGTATTTT

clone size: NA
D gene: NA
V gene: TRBV2
J gene: TRBJ2-3
CDR3 protein: CASSDRKSPMGDTQYF
CDR3 DNA: TGTGCCAGCAGCGACCGGAAGAGCCCGATGGGAGATACGCAGTATTTT

clone size: NA
D gene: TRBD2
V gene: TRBV7-9
J gene: TRBJ2-3
CDR3 protein: CASRPGTSGTHRTDTQYF
CDR3 DNA: TGTGCCAGCAGGCCCGGGACTAGCGGGACCCACCGCACAGATACGCAGTATTTT

clone size: NA
D gene: NA
V gene: TRBV10-3
J gene: TRBJ1-1
CDR3 protein: CAISESLAGHVFF
CDR3 DNA: TGTGCCATCAGTGAGTCGTTAGCGGGGCACGTTTTCTTT

clone size: NA
D gene: NA
V gene: TRBV10-2
J gene: TRBJ2-3
CDR3 protein: CASSEWGDTQYF
CDR3 DNA: TGCGCCAGCAGTGAGTGGGGGGATACGCAGTATTTT

clone size: NA
D gene: TRBD2
V gene: TRBV7-2
J gene: TRBJ2-7
CDR3 protein: CASTERGGEQYF
CDR3 DNA: TGTGCCAGCACCGAAAGGGGAGGGGAGCAGTACTTC

clone size: NA
D gene: NA
V gene: TRBV27
J gene: TRBJ1-5
CDR3 protein: CASSLSSGAEPQHF
CDR3 DNA: TGTGCCAGCAGTTTATCGTCAGGTGCCGAGCCCCAGCATTTT

clone size: NA
D gene: NA
V gene: TRBV9
J gene: TRBJ2-7
CDR3 protein: CASSNDGRPAFEQYF
CDR3 DNA: TGTGCCAGCAGCAATGATGGACGGCCCGCGTTCGAGCAGTACTTC

clone size: NA
D gene: TRBD2
V gene: TRBV28
J gene: TRBJ2-1
CDR3 protein: CASSTGLAGEGEQFF
CDR3 DNA: TGTGCCAGCAGTACCGGACTAGCGGGAGAGGGTGAGCAGTTCTTC

clone size: few
D gene: TRBD2
V gene: TRBV28
J gene: TRBJ2-7
CDR3 protein: CASSLLAGVYEQYF
CDR3 DNA: TGTGCCAGCAGTTTACTAGCGGGAGTCTACGAGCAGTACTTC

clone size: NA
D gene: TRBD1
V gene: TRBV27
J gene: TRBJ1-5
CDR3 protein: CASSSTGDNQPQHF
CDR3 DNA: TGTGCCAGCAGTTCGACAGGGGACAATCAGCCCCAGCATTTT

clone size: NA
D gene: NA
V gene: TRBV6-6
J gene: TRBJ1-3
CDR3 protein: CASSYSFQGVRNTIYF
CDR3 DNA: TGTGCCAGCAGTTACTCGTTTCAGGGCGTAAGAAACACCATATATTTT

clone size: NA
D gene: TRBD1
V gene: TRBV2
J gene: TRBJ2-4
CDR3 protein: CARPGQSSGNIQYF
CDR3 DNA: TGTGCCCGTCCGGGACAGAGTTCGGGAAACATTCAGTACTTC

clone size: NA
D gene: NA
V gene: TRBV19
J gene: TRBJ2-1
CDR3 protein: CASITSRNEQFF
CDR3 DNA: TGTGCCAGTATCACTAGCCGCAATGAGCAGTTCTTC

clone size: NA
D gene: TRBD1
V gene: TRBV5-4
J gene: TRBJ2-3
CDR3 protein: CASRQGQETLDTQYF
CDR3 DNA: TGTGCCAGCAGGCAGGGACAGGAGACCTTAGATACGCAGTATTTT

clone size: NA
D gene: NA
V gene: TRBV10-2
J gene: TRBJ2-7
CDR3 protein: CASSESGGIPYEQYF
CDR3 DNA: TGCGCCAGCAGTGAATCAGGGGGGATCCCCTACGAGCAGTACTTC

clone size: NA
D gene: NA
V gene: TRBV7-9
J gene: TRBJ1-4
CDR3 protein: CASSGFGDTATNEKLFF
CDR3 DNA: TGTGCCAGCAGCGGGTTTGGGGACACTGCAACTAATGAAAAACTGTTTTTT

clone size: NA
D gene: NA
V gene: TRBV27
J gene: TRBJ1-5
CDR3 protein: CASSWRGLQPQHF
CDR3 DNA: TGTGCCAGCAGTTGGAGGGGCCTTCAGCCCCAGCATTTT

clone size: NA
D gene: NA
V gene: TRBV6-5
J gene: TRBJ2-1
CDR3 protein: CASSLRGAGNEQFF
CDR3 DNA: TGTGCCAGCAGTCTAAGGGGCGCCGGGAATGAGCAGTTCTTC

clone size: once
D gene: NA
V gene: TRBV7-6
J gene: TRBJ2-7
CDR3 protein: CASSPTNSYEQYF
CDR3 DNA: TGTGCCAGCTCCCCGACAAATTCCTACGAGCAGTACTTC

clone size: NA
D gene: NA
V gene: TRBV5-1
J gene: TRBJ2-7
CDR3 protein: CASSFGQGGYEQYF
CDR3 DNA: TGCGCCAGCAGCTTCGGGCAGGGGGGATACGAGCAGTACTTC

clone size: NA
D gene: NA
V gene: TRBV4-3
J gene: TRBJ2-1
CDR3 protein: CASSQDTQGSYNEQFF
CDR3 DNA: TGCGCCAGCAGCCAAGATACGCAGGGCTCCTACAATGAGCAGTTCTTC

clone size: NA
D gene: NA
V gene: TRBV11-3
J gene: TRBJ2-1
CDR3 protein: CASSGRDTQLQFF
CDR3 DNA: TGTGCCAGCAGCGGCCGGGACACCCAATTGCAGTTCTTC

clone size: NA
D gene: TRBD2
V gene: TRBV9
J gene: TRBJ2-1
CDR3 protein: CASNNPGLPYNEQFF
CDR3 DNA: TGTGCCAGCAACAACCCGGGACTACCCTACAATGAGCAGTTCTTC

clone size: NA
D gene: TRBD1
V gene: TRBV30
J gene: TRBJ1-1
CDR3 protein: CAWSTGGGDEAFF
CDR3 DNA: TGTGCCTGGAGTACAGGGGGCGGAGATGAAGCTTTCTTT

clone size: NA
D gene: TRBD1
V gene: TRBV4-3
J gene: TRBJ2-5
CDR3 protein: CASSQGTGRNLMGETQYF
CDR3 DNA: TGCGCCAGCAGCCAAGGGACAGGGAGGAACCTTATGGGAGAGACCCAGTACTTC

clone size: NA
D gene: TRBD2
V gene: TRBV6-6
J gene: TRBJ2-7
CDR3 protein: CASSPTSGRRQYF
CDR3 DNA: TGTGCCAGCAGCCCAACTAGCGGGAGACGGCAGTACTTC

clone size: NA
D gene: TRBD2
V gene: TRBV4-1
J gene: TRBJ2-7
CDR3 protein: CASSQGLAGAEEQYF
CDR3 DNA: TGCGCCAGCAGCCAAGGGCTAGCGGGAGCGGAGGAGCAGTACTTC

clone size: NA
D gene: NA
V gene: TRBV5-5
J gene: TRBJ1-2
CDR3 protein: CASSFDLNYGYTF
CDR3 DNA: TGTGCCAGCAGCTTCGACCTAAACTATGGCTACACCTTC

clone size: NA
D gene: NA
V gene: TRBV28
J gene: TRBJ1-5
CDR3 protein: CASSYLDSPSNQPQHF
CDR3 DNA: TGTGCCAGCAGTTACCTCGACAGCCCTTCGAATCAGCCCCAGCATTTT

clone size: NA
D gene: NA
V gene: TRBV15
J gene: TRBJ1-1
CDR3 protein: CARTVVTEAFF
CDR3 DNA: TGTGCCCGGACGGTAGTCACTGAAGCTTTCTTT

clone size: NA
D gene: NA
V gene: TRBV7-2
J gene: TRBJ2-1
CDR3 protein: CASDSVSYNEQFF
CDR3 DNA: TGTGCCAGCGATTCGGTCTCCTACAATGAGCAGTTCTTC

clone size: NA
D gene: NA
V gene: TRBV27
J gene: TRBJ2-7
CDR3 protein: CASSLRGNEQYF
CDR3 DNA: TGTGCCAGCAGTTTACGGGGCAACGAGCAGTACTTC

clone size: NA
D gene: NA
V gene: TRBV6-1
J gene: TRBJ2-3
CDR3 protein: CASSSPWTSTDTQYF
CDR3 DNA: TGTGCCAGCAGTTCCCCATGGACAAGCACAGATACGCAGTATTTT

clone size: NA
D gene: NA
V gene: TRBV7-8
J gene: TRBJ2-6
CDR3 protein: CASSLRGAFSGANVLTF
CDR3 DNA: TGTGCCAGCAGCTTACGGGGGGCCTTCTCTGGGGCCAACGTCCTGACTTTC

clone size: NA
D gene: NA
V gene: TRBV5-6
J gene: TRBJ2-7
CDR3 protein: CASSLEQDYEQYF
CDR3 DNA: TGTGCCAGCAGCTTGGAGCAGGACTACGAGCAGTACTTC

clone size: NA
D gene: NA
V gene: TRBV9
J gene: TRBJ1-3
CDR3 protein: CASSTTPGNTIYF
CDR3 DNA: TGTGCCAGCAGCACAACTCCTGGAAACACCATATATTTT

clone size: NA
D gene: TRBD1
V gene: TRBV4-3
J gene: TRBJ1-1
CDR3 protein: CASSLGRTGTGTEAFF
CDR3 DNA: TGCGCCAGCAGCCTCGGCCGGACAGGGACGGGAACTGAAGCTTTCTTT

clone size: NA
D gene: NA
V gene: TRBV18
J gene: TRBJ2-3
CDR3 protein: CASSTTGAQGTDTQYF
CDR3 DNA: TGTGCCAGCTCAACGACAGGAGCTCAAGGCACAGATACGCAGTATTTT

clone size: NA
D gene: TRBD1
V gene: TRBV6-5
J gene: TRBJ2-5
CDR3 protein: CASSYPGTGQETQYF
CDR3 DNA: TGTGCCAGCAGTTACCCCGGGACAGGGCAAGAGACCCAGTACTTC

clone size: NA
D gene: TRBD2
V gene: TRBV28
J gene: TRBJ2-4
CDR3 protein: CASSFGLAGGASGKNIQYF
CDR3 DNA: TGTGCCAGCAGTTTTGGACTAGCGGGAGGCGCTTCGGGCAAAAACATTCAGTACTTC

clone size: NA
D gene: TRBD2
V gene: TRBV27
J gene: TRBJ2-7
CDR3 protein: CASSLTSGVYEQYF
CDR3 DNA: TGTGCCAGCAGTTTAACTAGCGGGGTCTACGAGCAGTACTTC